One sample yielded the 21 T cell receptor beta chains listed below, sequenced in a study of cytomegalovirus exposure and HLA in healthy donors. PCR employed 60 Vbeta and 13 Jbeta primers. Repertoires were generated with immunoSEQ multiplex PCR, while TCRdb's copy carries only in-frame clones and drops some. The data contain under 150,000 clones, roughly 72% of them singletons. Input material: PBMCs. All receptors come from a woman between 40 and 50 years old in good health and CMV-seropositive.

The V call is TRBV30, the J call TRBJ1-1; possibly TRBD1 for D (5 bases). CDR3 size: 13 residues. V was trimmed by 5 bases and J by 3 bases, leaving 13 bases between them. Germline V CDR1 and CDR2: GTSNPN, SVGIG (reference sequence). CDR3 nucleotide sequence: TGTGCCTGGGGGCGGGGGGGGGACACTGAAGCTTTCTTT. Translating it yields CAWGRGGDTEAFF.

The chain employs TRBV5-4 and TRBJ1-1, with D perhaps matching TRBD1 (5 bases). From germline, CDR1 is SGHNT and CDR2 YYREEE (reference sequence). V gave up 4 bases and J gave up 1 base, with 8 bases separating them. There are 13 residues in the CDR3. CDR3 sequence (DNA): TGTGCCAGCAGCCAAGACAGGAACACTGAAGCTTTCTTT. It is translated as CASSQDRNTEAFF.

This clone appeared once. The rearrangement joins TRBV4-2 to TRBJ2-2, with 8 positions matching TRBD1. Germline V lookup: CDR1 LGHNA, CDR2 YNFKEQ. This CDR3 has 17 amino acids. After removal of 0 bases from V and 7 bases from J, the junction contained 10 bases not matched to a gene. CDR3: CASSQEESAGGGGELFF. The CDR3 nucleotides are TGTGCCAGCAGCCAAGAGGAATCGGCAGGGGGCGGCGGGGAGCTGTTTTTT.

This clone came up once. CDR3 bases: TGCGCCAGCAGCTTGGACAGGCCCAACACTGAAGCTTTCTTT. Residues: CASSLDRPNTEAFF. The genes are TRBV5-1 and TRBJ1-1; possibly TRBD1 for D (5 bases). Germline V gene sequence: CDR1 SGHRS, CDR2 YFSETQ. The CDR3 contains 14 residues. V lost 0 bases to trimming and J lost 2 bases, with 8 bases between them.

This clone was picked up a small number of times. V and J are TRBV2 and TRBJ2-7; tentative D call: TRBD2 (6 bases). CDR3 length: 14 amino acids. Trimming removed 1 base from V and 3 bases from J, with 10 bases in between. Germline assignment: CDR1 SNHLY and CDR2 FYNNEI. This CDR3 is CASSEGLGSYEQYF. DNA of the CDR3: TGTGCCAGCAGTGAAGGACTCGGGAGCTACGAGCAGTACTTC.

V gene TRBV7-2 combines with J gene TRBJ1-1; D possibly corresponds to TRBD1 (6 bases). V was shortened by 3 bases and J by 4 bases, with 21 bases between the two germline ends. The CDR3 length is 17 residues. The germline gives CDR1 SGHTA, CDR2 FQGNSA. As DNA, the CDR3 is TGTGCCAGCAGCTTCCCCGGGGGCGGGGGGCTCACCACTGAAGCTTTCTTT. Its translation: CASSFPGGGGLTTEAFF. Full variable domain (outside the CDR3, taken from reference TRBV7-2 and TRBJ1-1): GAGVSQSPSNKVTEKGKDVELRCDPISGHTALYWYRQSLGQGLEFLIYFQGNSAPDKSGLPSDRFSAERTGGSVSTLTIQRTQQEDSAVYLCASSFPGGGGLTTEAFFGQGTRLTVV.

This CDR3 reads CASNLRQGASEAFF. The CDR3 bases are TGTGCCAGCAATCTCAGACAGGGGGCTTCTGAAGCTTTCTTT. This chain connects TRBV6-5 to TRBJ1-1; the match to TRBD1 covers 10 bases. V lost 7 bases, J lost 6 bases, and 8 bases stayed unmatched. This CDR3 contains 14 residues. Germline CDR1 reads MNHEY; CDR2 reads SVGAGI.

This chain joins TRBV4-3 and TRBJ1-2; D might be TRBD1 (6 bases). The V gene's germline CDR1 is LGHNA and CDR2 YSLEER. Between the trimmed V and J ends, which lost 3 bases and 5 bases, there was a span of 13 bases. This CDR3 region has 14 residues. The CDR3 sequence is CASSQSGQRYGYTF. The CDR3, as DNA: TGCGCCAGCAGCCAGTCCGGACAGCGATATGGCTACACCTTC.

This chain joins TRBV7-3 and TRBJ2-1, with a tentative D call TRBD2 (6 bases). Trimming shortened V by 2 bases and J by 10 bases, and 18 bases separated the two germline ends. This CDR3 is built from 15 residues. Germline V gene sequence: CDR1 SGHTA, CDR2 FQGTGA. The DNA for the CDR3 is TGTGCCAGCAGCTTAGGGTCCACGGACCGGGGGGAGCAGTTCTTC. Its protein product is CASSLGSTDRGEQFF.

This chain joins TRBV5-1 and TRBJ2-7; 9 bases are shared with TRBD1. Trimming at V came to 1 base and at J to 2 bases, leaving 7 bases not matched to a gene. The CDR3 sequence is 16 residues long. CDR1 is SGHRS and CDR2 is YFSETQ in the germline V gene. The CDR3 DNA follows: TGCGCCAGCAGCTTGAGTACAGGGGGCATACCCTACGAGCAGTACTTC. This encodes CASSLSTGGIPYEQYF.

This clone showed up just a few times. V and J are TRBV7-9 and TRBJ2-2; TRBD2 agrees at 12 bases. The CDR3 has 17 amino acids. V shed 5 bases and J 5 bases; nucleotides not matched to a gene: 9. The germline V gene has CDR1 SEHNR and CDR2 FQNEAQ (reference sequence). The CDR3 DNA follows: TGTGCCAGCAGCCGTTGGACTAGCGGGATTGGAACCGGGGAGCTGTTTTTT. This codes for CASSRWTSGIGTGELFF.

The chain has TRBV7-9 and TRBJ1-3; 7 nucleotides agree with TRBD1. The CDR3 totals 14 residues. The V and J ends lost 1 base and 3 bases, in that order; junction bases with no gene match: 0. Per the germline V gene, CDR1 is SEHNR and CDR2 is FQNEAQ (reference sequence). The CDR3 loop is CASSLGQGGNTIYF. Written as DNA, the CDR3 is TGTGCCAGCAGCTTAGGACAGGGTGGAAACACCATATATTTT.

The rearrangement links TRBV28 to TRBJ2-7; D is undetermined. Germline loops: CDR1 MDHEN, CDR2 SYDVKM. The CDR3 has 15 amino acids. V was shortened by 5 bases and J by 0 bases, with 14 bases between the two germline ends. DNA of the CDR3: TGTGCCAGCAGTGTAGCCCTCAGTACCTCCTACGAGCAGTACTTC. Translated: CASSVALSTSYEQYF.

The rearrangement links TRBV5-1 to TRBJ2-7, with 8 nucleotides matching TRBD1. This CDR3 has 14 residues. V lost 4 bases and J lost 5; bases outside the gene matches: 8. Germline CDR1 SGHRS, CDR2 YFSETQ. In DNA form, the CDR3 reads TGCGCCAGCAGCCCGGACAGGGTTAACAACGAGCAGTACTTC. This encodes CASSPDRVNNEQYF.

The chain recombines TRBV30 with TRBJ2-3; 8 nucleotides agree with TRBD1. This CDR3 has 14 residues. After removal of 1 base from V and 2 bases from J, the junction contained 2 bases not matched to a gene. Germline V lookup: CDR1 GTSNPN, CDR2 SVGIG (reference sequence). CDR3 residues: CAWSAGGSTDTQYF. CDR3 nucleotide sequence: TGTGCCTGGAGTGCAGGGGGCTCCACAGATACGCAGTATTTT. Full variable domain (missing parts from reference TRBV30 and TRBJ2-3): SQTIHQWPATLVQPVGSPLSLECTVEGTSNPNLYWYRQAAGRGLQLLFYSVGIGQISSEVPQNLSASRPQDRQFILSSKKLLLSDSGFYLCAWSAGGSTDTQYFGPGTRLTVL.

The J gene is TRBJ1-1, the V gene TRBV7-8; a possible D gene is TRBD1 (6 bases). The germline V gene encodes CDR1 SGHVS and CDR2 FQNEAQ. Between the trimmed V and J ends, which lost 7 bases and 3 bases, there was a span of 15 bases. This CDR3 has 14 residues. CDR3 coding DNA: TGTGCCAGCACCTTGGGGGGGGCGGACACTGAAGCTTTCTTT. Its translation: CASTLGGADTEAFF.

The gene calls are TRBV6-5 and TRBJ2-5; TRBD2 matches at 13 bases. Trimming at V came to 4 bases and at J to 5 bases, leaving 7 bases not matched to a gene. This CDR3 contains 16 residues. Germline V CDR1 and CDR2: MNHEY, SVGAGI. The CDR3 region has the DNA TGTGCCAGCAGTTTAGGACTAGCGGGGGTCGGTGAGACCCAGTACTTC. It encodes CASSLGLAGVGETQYF.

The rearrangement links TRBV18 to TRBJ2-3, with TRBD2 identical over 9 bases. CDR3 size: 15 residues. The J segment lost 2 bases and the V segment lost 1 base, leaving 1 base of the junction unmatched. CDR1 is KGHSH and CDR2 is LQKENI in the germline V gene. CDR3 sequence reads: CASSPRGGDTDTQYF. The CDR3, as DNA: TGTGCCAGCTCACCACGCGGGGGGGACACAGATACGCAGTATTTT. Combining the CDR3 with reference TRBV18 and TRBJ2-3 gives the whole variable domain NAGVMQNPRHLVRRRGQEARLRCSPMKGHSHVYWYRQLPEEGLKFMVYLQKENIIDESGMPKERFSAEFPKEGPSILRIQQVVRGDSAAYFCASSPRGGDTDTQYFGPGTRLTVL.

This chain joins TRBV4-2 and TRBJ2-7, with D possibly being TRBD2 (5 bases). CDR1 is LGHNA and CDR2 is YNFKEQ in the germline V gene. This CDR3 is built from 14 residues. V was clipped by 0 bases and J by 1 base, with 7 bases between them. This CDR3 reads CASSQDRTSYEQYF. CDR3 nucleotide sequence: TGTGCCAGCAGCCAAGACCGGACTTCCTACGAGCAGTACTTC.

This clone was found once. The V and J genes are TRBV2 and TRBJ1-4, with 10 positions matching TRBD1. This CDR3 is 14 amino acids long. CDR1 is SNHLY, CDR2 FYNNEI, per germline. With 6 bases clipped from V and 10 bases from J, the junction kept 8 bases outside the gene matches. The DNA of the CDR3 is TGTGCCAGCAGCCCGGGACAGGGGATATTAAAACTGTTTTTT. As protein: CASSPGQGILKLFF. The full variable domain, its missing parts supplied by reference TRBV2 and TRBJ1-4, is EPEVTQTPSHQVTQMGQEVILRCVPISNHLYFYWYRQILGQKVEFLVSFYNNEISEKSEIFDDQFSVERPDGSNFTLKIRSTKLEDSAMYFCASSPGQGILKLFFGSGTQLSVL.

V usage is TRBV18 and J usage is TRBJ1-1; TRBD1 is a possible D gene (6 bases). The CDR3 spans 14 residues. The V and J ends lost 1 base and 2 bases respectively, with 8 bases between them. Per germline, CDR1 KGHSH and CDR2 LQKENI. The CDR3 sequence is CASSPRQVNTEAFF. The CDR3 DNA reads TGTGCCAGCTCACCACGACAGGTTAACACTGAAGCTTTCTTT.